The T cell receptor (beta chain) described here comes from a study of T cell repertoires in cytomegalovirus infection. Study background: Public signatures in TCR beta pointed to CMV infection and matching HLA type. Study-wide results and caveats: Accumulated public TCR beta family frequency recognized individuals carrying CMV together with the relevant HLA. The ex vivo response showed dominance by HLA-C-restricted CMV-specific TCR beta clonotypes.

TCRdb called the reads again in MiXCR, with one record for every CDR3 protein. The table includes under 850,000 distinct CDR3 sequences, roughly 36% detected once. The V gene lost 1 base and the J gene lost 3 bases, with 15 bases spanning the gap. The CDR3 covers 17 residues. Germline assignment: CDR1 SGHTA and CDR2 FQGNSA. This clonotype was found many times. Its antigen remains unknown. The source material was PBMCs. The chain carries TRBV7-2 and TRBJ1-4; D gene uncertain. The clonotype comes from a human donor in good health (CMV status not recorded). Some clones in this sample may be carry-over from other donors' samples. The CDR3 here is CASSLVPAGGSNEKLFF. The CDR3 bases are TGTGCCAGCAGCTTAGTTCCCGCGGGCGGGTCTAATGAAAAACTGTTTTTT.